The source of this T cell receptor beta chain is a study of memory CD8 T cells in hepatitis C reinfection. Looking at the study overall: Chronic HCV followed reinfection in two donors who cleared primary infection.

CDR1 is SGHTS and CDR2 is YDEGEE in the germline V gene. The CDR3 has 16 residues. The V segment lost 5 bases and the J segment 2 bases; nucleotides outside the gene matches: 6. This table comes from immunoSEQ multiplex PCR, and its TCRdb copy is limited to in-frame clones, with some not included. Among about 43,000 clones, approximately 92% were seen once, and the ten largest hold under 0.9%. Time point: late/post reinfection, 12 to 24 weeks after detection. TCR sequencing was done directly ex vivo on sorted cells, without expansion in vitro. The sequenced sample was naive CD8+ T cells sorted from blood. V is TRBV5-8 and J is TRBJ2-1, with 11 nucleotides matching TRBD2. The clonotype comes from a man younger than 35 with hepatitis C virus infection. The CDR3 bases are TGTGCCAGCAGACCTGGGACTAGCGGAACCTACAATGAGCAGTTCTTC. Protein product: CASRPGTSGTYNEQFF. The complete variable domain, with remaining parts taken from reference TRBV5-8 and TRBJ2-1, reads EAGVTQSPTHLIKTRGQQATLRCSPISGHTSVYWYQQALGLGLQFLLWYDEGEERNRGNFPPRFSGRQFPNYSSELNVNALELEDSALYLCASRPGTSGTYNEQFFGPGTRLTVL.